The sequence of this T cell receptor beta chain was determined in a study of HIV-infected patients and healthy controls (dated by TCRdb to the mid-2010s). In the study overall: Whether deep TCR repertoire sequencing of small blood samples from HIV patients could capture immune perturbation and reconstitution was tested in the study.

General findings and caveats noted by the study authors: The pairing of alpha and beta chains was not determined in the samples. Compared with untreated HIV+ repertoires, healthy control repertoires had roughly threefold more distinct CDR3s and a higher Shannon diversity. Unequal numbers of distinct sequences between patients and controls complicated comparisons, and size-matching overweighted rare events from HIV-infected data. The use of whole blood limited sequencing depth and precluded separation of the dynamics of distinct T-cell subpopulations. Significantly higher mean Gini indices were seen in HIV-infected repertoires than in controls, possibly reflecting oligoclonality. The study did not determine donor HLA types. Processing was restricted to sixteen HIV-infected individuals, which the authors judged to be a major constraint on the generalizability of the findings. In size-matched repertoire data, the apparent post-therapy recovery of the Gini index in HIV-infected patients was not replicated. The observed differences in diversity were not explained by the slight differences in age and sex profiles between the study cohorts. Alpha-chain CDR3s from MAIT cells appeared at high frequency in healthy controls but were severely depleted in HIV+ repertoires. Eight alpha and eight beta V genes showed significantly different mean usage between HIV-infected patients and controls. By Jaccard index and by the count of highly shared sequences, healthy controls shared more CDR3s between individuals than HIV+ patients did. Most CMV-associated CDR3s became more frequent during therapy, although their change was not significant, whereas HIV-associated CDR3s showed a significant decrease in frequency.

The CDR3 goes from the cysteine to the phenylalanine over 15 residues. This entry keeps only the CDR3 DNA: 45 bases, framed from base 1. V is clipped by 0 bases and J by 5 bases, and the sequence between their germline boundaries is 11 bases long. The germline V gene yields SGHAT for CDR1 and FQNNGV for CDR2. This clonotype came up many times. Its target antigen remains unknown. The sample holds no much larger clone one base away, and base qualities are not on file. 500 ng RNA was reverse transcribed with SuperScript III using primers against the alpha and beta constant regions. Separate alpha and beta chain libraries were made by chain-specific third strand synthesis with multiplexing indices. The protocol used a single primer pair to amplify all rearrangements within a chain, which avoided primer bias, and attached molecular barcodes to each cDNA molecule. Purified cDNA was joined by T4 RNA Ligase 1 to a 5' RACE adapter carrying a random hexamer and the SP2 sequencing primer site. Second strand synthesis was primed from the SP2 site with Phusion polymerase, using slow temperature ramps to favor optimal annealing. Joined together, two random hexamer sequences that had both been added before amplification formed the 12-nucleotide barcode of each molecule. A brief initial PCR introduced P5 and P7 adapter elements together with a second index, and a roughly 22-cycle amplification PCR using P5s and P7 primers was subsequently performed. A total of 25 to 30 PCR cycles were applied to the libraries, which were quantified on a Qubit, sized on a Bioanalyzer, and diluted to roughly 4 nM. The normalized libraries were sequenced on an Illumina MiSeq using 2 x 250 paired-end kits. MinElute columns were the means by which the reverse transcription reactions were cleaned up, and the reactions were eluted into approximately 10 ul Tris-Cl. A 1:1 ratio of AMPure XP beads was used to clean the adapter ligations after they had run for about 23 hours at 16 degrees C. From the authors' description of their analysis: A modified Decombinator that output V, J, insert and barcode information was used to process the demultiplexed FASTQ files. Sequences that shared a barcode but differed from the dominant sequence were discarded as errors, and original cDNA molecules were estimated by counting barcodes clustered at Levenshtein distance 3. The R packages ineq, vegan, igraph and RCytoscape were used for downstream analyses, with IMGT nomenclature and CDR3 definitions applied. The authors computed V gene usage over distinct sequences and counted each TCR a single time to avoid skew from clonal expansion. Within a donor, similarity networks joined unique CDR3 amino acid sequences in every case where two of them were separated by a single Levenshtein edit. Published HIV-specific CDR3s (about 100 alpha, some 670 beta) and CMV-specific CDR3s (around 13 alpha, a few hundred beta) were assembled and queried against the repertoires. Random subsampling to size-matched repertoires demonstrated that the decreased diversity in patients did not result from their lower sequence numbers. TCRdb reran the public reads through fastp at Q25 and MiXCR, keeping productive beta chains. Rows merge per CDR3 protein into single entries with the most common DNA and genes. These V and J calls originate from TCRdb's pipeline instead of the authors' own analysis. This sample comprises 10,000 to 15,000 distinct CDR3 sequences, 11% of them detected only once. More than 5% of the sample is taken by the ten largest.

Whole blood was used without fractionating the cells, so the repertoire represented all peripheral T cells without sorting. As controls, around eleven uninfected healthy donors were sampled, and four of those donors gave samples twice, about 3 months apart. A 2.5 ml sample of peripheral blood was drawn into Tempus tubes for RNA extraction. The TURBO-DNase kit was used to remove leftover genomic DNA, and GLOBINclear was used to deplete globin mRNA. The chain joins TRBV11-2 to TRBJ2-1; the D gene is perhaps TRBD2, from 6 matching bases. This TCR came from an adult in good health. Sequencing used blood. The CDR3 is CASSLDGTPDNEQFF. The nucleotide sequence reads TGTGCCAGCAGCTTAGATGGGACTCCCGACAATGAGCAGTTCTTC.